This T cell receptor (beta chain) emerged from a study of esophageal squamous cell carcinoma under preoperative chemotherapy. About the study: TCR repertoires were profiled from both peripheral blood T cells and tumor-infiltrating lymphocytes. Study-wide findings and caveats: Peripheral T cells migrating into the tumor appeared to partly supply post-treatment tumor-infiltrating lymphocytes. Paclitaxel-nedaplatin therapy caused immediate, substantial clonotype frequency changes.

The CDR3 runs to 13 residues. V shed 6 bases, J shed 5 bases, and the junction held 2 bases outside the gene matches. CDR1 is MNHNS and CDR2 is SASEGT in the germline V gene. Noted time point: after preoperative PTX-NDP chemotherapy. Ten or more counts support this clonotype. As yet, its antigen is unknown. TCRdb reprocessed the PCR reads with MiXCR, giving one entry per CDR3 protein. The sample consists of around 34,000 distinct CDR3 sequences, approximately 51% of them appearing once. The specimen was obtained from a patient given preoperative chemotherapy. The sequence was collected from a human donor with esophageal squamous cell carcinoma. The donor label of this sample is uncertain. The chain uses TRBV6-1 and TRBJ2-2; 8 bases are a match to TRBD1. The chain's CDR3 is CASRTGVTGELFF. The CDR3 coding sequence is TGTGCCAGCAGGACAGGGGTGACCGGGGAGCTGTTTTTT.